The source of this T cell receptor beta chain is a study of vaccination effects on CD4 cells after COVID-19. About the study: The study obtained samples from two convalescent patients 16 days and one week before vaccination.

ViraFEST expansion of antigen-specific CD4+ T cells with viral peptide pools preceded sequencing. The culture ran for 10 days, and then CD4+ T cells were isolated. The person had PCR-confirmed SARS-CoV-2 infection between March and December 2020. IL-2 medium took the place of half the medium on both days 3 and 7. Using immunoSEQ multiplex PCR, the repertoire was profiled, and TCRdb retains in-frame clones only, with some absent. Here the sample spans roughly 27,000 clones, around 66% being singletons. The CDR3 sequence is 14 residues long. V was clipped by 2 bases and J by 8 bases; unmatched bases: 3. Looked up from germline, CDR1 is SGHTS and CDR2 is YDEGEE. On this clone: The antigen is not known.

Sequencing was performed on CD4+ T cells from PBMCs cultured with SARS-CoV-2 spike peptides, taken before COVID-19 vaccination. The sequence came from a human donor who had a prior SARS-CoV-2 infection. The gene calls are TRBV5-8 and TRBJ2-2; 10 bases match TRBD2. Written as DNA, the CDR3 is TGTGCCAGCAGCTTAGGACTAGCGGCAGGGGAGCTGTTTTTT. Translating it yields CASSLGLAAGELFF.